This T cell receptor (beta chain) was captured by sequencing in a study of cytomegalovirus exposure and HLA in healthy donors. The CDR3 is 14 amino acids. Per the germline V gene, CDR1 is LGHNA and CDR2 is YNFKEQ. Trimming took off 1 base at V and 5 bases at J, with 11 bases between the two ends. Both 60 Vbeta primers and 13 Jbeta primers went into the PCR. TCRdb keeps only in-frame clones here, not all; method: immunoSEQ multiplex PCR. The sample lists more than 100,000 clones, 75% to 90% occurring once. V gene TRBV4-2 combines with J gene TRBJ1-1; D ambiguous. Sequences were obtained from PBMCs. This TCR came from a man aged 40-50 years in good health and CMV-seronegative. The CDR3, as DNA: TGTGCCAGCAGCCAAGCTCGGAGAGGGACTGAAGCTTTCTTT. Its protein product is CASSQARRGTEAFF.